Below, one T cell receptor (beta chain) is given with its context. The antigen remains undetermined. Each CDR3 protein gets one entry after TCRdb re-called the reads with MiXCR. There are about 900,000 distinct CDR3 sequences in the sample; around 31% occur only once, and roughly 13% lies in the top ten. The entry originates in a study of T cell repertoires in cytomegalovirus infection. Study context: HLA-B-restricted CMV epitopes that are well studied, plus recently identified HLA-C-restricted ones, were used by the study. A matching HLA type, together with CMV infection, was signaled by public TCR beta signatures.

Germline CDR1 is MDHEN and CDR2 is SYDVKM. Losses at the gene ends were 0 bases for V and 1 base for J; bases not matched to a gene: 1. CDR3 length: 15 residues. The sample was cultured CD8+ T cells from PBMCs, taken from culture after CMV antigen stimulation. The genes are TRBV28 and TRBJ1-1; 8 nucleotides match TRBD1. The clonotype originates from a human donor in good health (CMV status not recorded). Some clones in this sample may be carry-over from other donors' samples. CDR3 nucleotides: TGTGCCAGCAGTTTATGGGACAGGGCGAACACTGAAGCTTTCTTT. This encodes CASSLWDRANTEAFF.